What follows are 23 T cell receptor beta chains derived from one specimen sequenced in a study of T cell responses to AZD1222 COVID-19 vaccine. Only in-frame clones appear in the TCRdb table, and some are missing; sequencing was by immunoSEQ multiplex PCR. The sample contains 95,000 to 100,000 clones, about nine tenths of which appear only once. Specimen: peripheral blood, collected 28 days after the second AZD1222 dose. These receptors all come from an adult who received the AZD1222 COVID-19 vaccine.

The J gene is TRBJ2-7, the V gene TRBV19; D tentatively reads TRBD1 or TRBD2 (6 bases each). The germline gives CDR1 LNHDA, CDR2 SQIVND (reference sequence). The CDR3 has 14 residues. V lost 3 bases, J lost 6 bases, and 15 bases lay in between. CDR3 DNA sequence: TGTGCCAGTAGTATTGCTGGGGGGCAGGGCGAGCAGTACTTC. It translates to CASSIAGGQGEQYF.

The gene calls are TRBV5-5 and TRBJ2-7, with D hard to call. The germline CDR1 and CDR2 sequences are SGHKS and YYEKEE (reference sequence). The CDR3 sequence is 14 residues long. Between the trimmed V and J ends, which lost 0 bases and 3 bases, there was a span of 10 bases. This CDR3 is CASSLGVGIYEQYF. Written as DNA, the CDR3 is TGTGCCAGCAGCTTGGGGGTGGGTATCTACGAGCAGTACTTC.

V gene TRBV27 combines with J gene TRBJ1-3; tentatively, D is TRBD1 (5 bases). The V gene's germline CDR1 is MNHEY and CDR2 SMNVEV (reference sequence). CDR3 length: 15 amino acids. The ends were cut back, 5 bases at V and 4 bases at J, with 15 bases in the middle. CDR3 coding DNA: TGTGCCAGCAGTCTAACGGGTCAGGGAGGAAACACCATATATTTT. It encodes CASSLTGQGGNTIYF.

This clone was seen just once. At the DNA level, this CDR3 is encoded by other sequences in the same sample as well. The V and J genes are TRBV18 and TRBJ2-6, with unresolved D. V lost 3 bases to trimming and J lost 0 bases, with 6 bases between them. The CDR3 runs 15 residues. CDR1 and CDR2 (germline): KGHSH, LQKENI. Here the CDR3 DNA reads TGTGCCAGCTCACCTCAAGACTCTGGGGCCAACGTCCTGACTTTC. It translates to CASSPQDSGANVLTF.

The chain is built from TRBV7-2 and TRBJ2-7, with 8 bases matching TRBD2. J was trimmed by 4 bases and V by 3 bases; bases with no gene match: 14. The CDR3 totals 17 residues. The germline CDR1 and CDR2 sequences are SGHTA and FQGNSA. The CDR3 region is CASSLAPLSGRRYEQYF. CDR3 DNA sequence: TGTGCCAGCAGCTTGGCCCCCCTGAGCGGGAGAAGATACGAGCAGTACTTC.

This chain uses TRBV27 with TRBJ2-3; TRBD2 might be the D (5 bases). The CDR3 contains 14 residues. Germline V lookup: CDR1 MNHEY, CDR2 SMNVEV (reference sequence). V was cut by 4 bases and J by 2 bases, with 10 bases left in between. The CDR3 loop is CASSSAGATDTQYF. As DNA, the CDR3 is TGTGCCAGCAGTTCTGCGGGTGCCACAGATACGCAGTATTTT.

The chain joins TRBV5-1 to TRBJ2-1; D might be TRBD2 (6 bases). The CDR3 loop spans 12 amino acids. V was trimmed by 5 bases and J by 6 bases, leaving 9 bases between them. Germline loops: CDR1 SGHRS, CDR2 YFSETQ. The CDR3 region has the DNA TGCGCCAGCAGTTGGGGAGGCAATGAGCAGTTCTTC. Translation gives CASSWGGNEQFF.

The gene calls are TRBV24-1 and TRBJ2-1; D tentatively fits TRBD1 or TRBD2 (5 bases each). The CDR3 loop spans 11 amino acids. Trimming removed 5 bases at V and 12 bases at J, with 10 bases between. In germline, CDR1 is KGHDR, CDR2 SFDVKD. The DNA for the CDR3 is TGTGCCACCAGTGGGTCTGGGGGGCAGTTCTTC. Encoded protein: CATSGSGGQFF.

The J gene is TRBJ1-5, the V gene TRBV19; a weak D match, TRBD1 (5 bases). Trimming stripped 9 bases from V and 1 base from J, with 13 bases between. The CDR3 runs 14 residues. Germline lookup yields CDR1 LNHDA and CDR2 SQIVND (reference sequence). The DNA for the CDR3 is TGTGCCAGCAGGGCCGGAAGGAGCAATCAGCCCCAGCATTTT. This encodes CASRAGRSNQPQHF.

The rearrangement uses TRBV7-2 and TRBJ2-7; 16 nucleotides match TRBD2. Germline assignment: CDR1 SGHTA and CDR2 FQGNSA. CDR3 length: 16 amino acids. V lost 5 bases and J lost 2; bases outside the gene matches: 3. The CDR3 bases are TGTGCCAGCAGCCTGGGACTAGCGGGAGGGCCCTACGAGCAGTACTTC. The encoded protein is CASSLGLAGGPYEQYF.

The CDR3 sequence is CASSQVEQNEKLFF. Here the CDR3 DNA reads TGCGCCAGCAGCCAAGTTGAACAGAATGAAAAACTGTTTTTT. The chain employs TRBV4-1 and TRBJ1-4; D is unresolved. The length of the CDR3 is 14 residues. Germline CDR1 is MGHRA and CDR2 is YSYEKL. The V and J ends lost 1 base and 5 bases respectively, with 8 bases between them.

This sequence joins TRBV5-1 and TRBJ2-3; possibly TRBD2 for D (6 bases). The CDR3 totals 15 residues. V lost 2 bases to trimming and J lost 4 bases, with 14 bases between them. Germline V lookup: CDR1 SGHRS, CDR2 YFSETQ. This chain's CDR3 is CASSFPTGVPDTQYF. As DNA, the CDR3 is TGCGCCAGCAGCTTCCCCACGGGAGTACCAGATACGCAGTATTTT.

This chain links TRBV10-3 with TRBJ1-2, with 8 bases aligning to TRBD1. Trimming cost V 5 bases and J 4 bases; bases outside gene matches: 9. CDR1 ENHRY and CDR2 SYGVKD come from the germline V gene. This CDR3 comprises 15 residues. CDR3 sequence (DNA): TGTGCCATCAGTTCCCTACGGACAGGGATCTATGGCTACACCTTC. Encoded protein: CAISSLRTGIYGYTF.

The chain carries TRBV28 and TRBJ2-5, with no clear D. Trimming removed 1 base at V and 5 bases at J, with 14 bases between. This CDR3 is built from 15 residues. Germline assignment: CDR1 MDHEN and CDR2 SYDVKM. CDR3 protein: CASSLYPPGRETQYF. CDR3 nucleotides: TGTGCCAGCAGTTTATACCCCCCGGGTCGCGAGACCCAGTACTTC.

The rearrangement joins TRBV28 to TRBJ1-2; D may be TRBD1 (5 bases). This CDR3 has 13 residues. The V and J ends lost 1 base and 3 bases respectively, with 6 bases between them. Germline CDR1 reads MDHEN; CDR2 reads SYDVKM. The CDR3 DNA reads TGTGCCAGCAGTTTATCAGGGTACTATGGCTACACCTTC. This sequence encodes CASSLSGYYGYTF.

The chain links TRBV28 to TRBJ2-7; no firm D call. V was pared by 5 bases and J by 0 bases, with 11 bases between. The CDR3 sequence is 14 residues long. The V gene's germline CDR1 is MDHEN and CDR2 SYDVKM. In DNA, the CDR3 is TGTGCCAGCAGTAGCCCCAACTTCTCCTACGAGCAGTACTTC. It translates to CASSSPNFSYEQYF.

The chain uses TRBV20-1 and TRBJ1-4; the match to TRBD1 covers 9 bases. Per germline, CDR1 DFQATT and CDR2 SNEGSKA (reference sequence). The CDR3 runs 13 residues. With V trimmed by 5 bases and J by 5 bases, 3 bases remained unmatched. CDR3 sequence: CSAGGQGNEKLFF. CDR3 in DNA: TGCAGTGCTGGTGGACAGGGGAATGAAAAACTGTTTTTT.

The chain recombines TRBV5-1 with TRBJ1-6; D unresolved. Germline V lookup: CDR1 SGHRS, CDR2 YFSETQ. The length of the CDR3 is 18 residues. Between the trimmed V and J ends, which lost 4 bases and 0 bases, there was a span of 17 bases. CDR3 sequence reads: CASSPGLDRSSYNSPLHF. CDR3 nucleotides: TGCGCCAGCAGCCCCGGCCTGGACCGGAGCTCCTATAATTCACCCCTCCACTTT. Supplemented by reference TRBV5-1 and TRBJ1-6, the full variable domain reads KAGVTQTPRYLIKTRGQQVTLSCSPISGHRSVSWYQQTPGQGLQFLFEYFSETQRNKGNFPGRFSGRQFSNSRSEMNVSTLELGDSALYLCASSPGLDRSSYNSPLHFGNGTRLTVT.

Concerning this clone itself: At the DNA level, this CDR3 is encoded by other sequences in the same sample as well. The J gene is TRBJ2-1, the V gene TRBV24-1, with TRBD1 matching 7 bases. V gave up 5 bases and J gave up 0 bases; unmatched junction bases: 3. Germline V gives CDR1 KGHDR, CDR2 SFDVKD. The CDR3 spans 15 residues. The chain's CDR3 is CATSADRASYNEQFF. CDR3 nucleotides: TGTGCCACCAGTGCCGACAGGGCCTCCTACAATGAGCAGTTCTTC.

This chain uses TRBV20-1 with TRBJ2-1, with 11 bases identical to TRBD2. Germline V gives CDR1 DFQATT, CDR2 SNEGSKA (reference sequence). V was pared by 3 bases and J by 8 bases, with 3 bases of the junction left unmatched. The CDR3 runs to 13 residues. Here the CDR3 reads CSASSGRAYEQFF. CDR3 sequence (DNA): TGCAGTGCTAGTAGCGGGAGGGCCTATGAGCAGTTCTTC.

The gene calls are TRBV5-6 and TRBJ1-1; D gene ambiguous. This CDR3 is 12 amino acids long. V was cut by 0 bases and J by 10 bases, with 10 bases left in between. Germline CDR1 SGHDT, CDR2 YYEEEE. The CDR3 DNA sequence: TGTGCCAGCAGCTTGGGCCCTGGTCGAGCTTTCTTT. Protein: CASSLGPGRAFF.

This chain joins TRBV10-2 and TRBJ2-1, with D tentatively TRBD2 (6 bases). The CDR3 loop spans 15 amino acids. Trimming pared 3 bases from V and 4 bases from J, leaving 13 bases between. Germline V gene data show CDR1 as WSHSY and CDR2 as SAAADI. The CDR3 DNA sequence: TGCGCCAGCAGTGATATATCGGGAGAATACAATGAGCAGTTCTTC. It codes for CASSDISGEYNEQFF.

This chain joins TRBV9 and TRBJ2-4; D ambiguous. From germline, CDR1 is SGDLS and CDR2 YYNGEE. With 2 bases removed from V and 6 bases from J, the gap between germline ends came to 15 bases. CDR3 length: 15 residues. CDR3: CASSVGLVEGNIQYF. In nucleotides, the CDR3 is TGTGCCAGCAGCGTTGGTCTCGTAGAAGGAAACATTCAGTACTTC.